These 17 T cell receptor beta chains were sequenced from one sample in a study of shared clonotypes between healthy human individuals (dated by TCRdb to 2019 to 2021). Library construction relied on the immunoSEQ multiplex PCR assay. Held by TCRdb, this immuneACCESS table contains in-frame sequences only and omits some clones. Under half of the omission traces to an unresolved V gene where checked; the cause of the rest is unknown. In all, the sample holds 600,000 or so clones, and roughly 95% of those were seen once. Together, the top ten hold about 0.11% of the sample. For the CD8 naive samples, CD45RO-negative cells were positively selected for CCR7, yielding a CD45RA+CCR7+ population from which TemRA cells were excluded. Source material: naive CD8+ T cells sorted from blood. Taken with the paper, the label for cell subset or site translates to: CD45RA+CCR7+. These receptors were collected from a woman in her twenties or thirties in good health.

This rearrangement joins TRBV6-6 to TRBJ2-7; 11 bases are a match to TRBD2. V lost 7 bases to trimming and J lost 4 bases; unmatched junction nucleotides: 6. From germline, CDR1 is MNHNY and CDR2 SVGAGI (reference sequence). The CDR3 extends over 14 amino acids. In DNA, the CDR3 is TGTGCCAGCACCTACGGGACTAGCGGTTACGAGCAGTACTTC. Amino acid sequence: CASTYGTSGYEQYF.

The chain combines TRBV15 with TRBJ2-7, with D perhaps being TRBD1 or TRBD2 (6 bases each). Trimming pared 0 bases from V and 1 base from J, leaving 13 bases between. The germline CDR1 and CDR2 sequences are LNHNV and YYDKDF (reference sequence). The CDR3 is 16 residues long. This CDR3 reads CATSRDRGDGSYEQYF. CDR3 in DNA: TGTGCCACCAGCAGAGATAGGGGGGACGGGTCCTACGAGCAGTACTTC.

CDR3 sequence reads: CASGSSYREIYEQYF. CDR3 in DNA: TGTGCCAGCGGTTCCTCCTACAGGGAGATCTACGAGCAGTACTTC. The chain has TRBV2 and TRBJ2-7, with a possible D match to TRBD1 (6 bases). This CDR3 spans 15 amino acids. CDR1 and CDR2 (germline): SNHLY, FYNNEI. V dropped 8 bases and J dropped 3 bases, with 20 bases sitting between them.

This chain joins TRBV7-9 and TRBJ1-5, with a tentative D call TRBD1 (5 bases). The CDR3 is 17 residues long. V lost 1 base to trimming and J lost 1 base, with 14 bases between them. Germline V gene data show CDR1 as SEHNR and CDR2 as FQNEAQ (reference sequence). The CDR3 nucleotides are TGTGCCAGCAGCTTAGGATCCGGGGGGGACAGCAATCAGCCCCAGCATTTT. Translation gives CASSLGSGGDSNQPQHF.

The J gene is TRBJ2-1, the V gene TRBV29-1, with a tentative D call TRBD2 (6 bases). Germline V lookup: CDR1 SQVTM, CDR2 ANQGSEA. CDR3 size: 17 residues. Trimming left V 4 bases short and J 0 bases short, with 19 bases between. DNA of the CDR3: TGCAGCGTTGTTTGGAGTAGCGGAGCGAGCTCCTACAATGAGCAGTTCTTC. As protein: CSVVWSSGASSYNEQFF.

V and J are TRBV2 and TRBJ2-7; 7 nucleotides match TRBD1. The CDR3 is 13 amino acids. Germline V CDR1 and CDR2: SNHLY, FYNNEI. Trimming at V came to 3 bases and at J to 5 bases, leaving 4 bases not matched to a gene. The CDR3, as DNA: TGTGCCAGCAGTGACAGGGGGTGGCACGAGCAGTACTTC. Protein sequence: CASSDRGWHEQYF.

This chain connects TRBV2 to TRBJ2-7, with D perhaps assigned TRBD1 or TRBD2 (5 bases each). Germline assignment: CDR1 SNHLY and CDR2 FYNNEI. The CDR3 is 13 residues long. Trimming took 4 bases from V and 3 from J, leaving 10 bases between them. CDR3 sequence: CASSVGVIYEQYF. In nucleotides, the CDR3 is TGTGCCAGCAGTGTGGGGGTAATCTACGAGCAGTACTTC.

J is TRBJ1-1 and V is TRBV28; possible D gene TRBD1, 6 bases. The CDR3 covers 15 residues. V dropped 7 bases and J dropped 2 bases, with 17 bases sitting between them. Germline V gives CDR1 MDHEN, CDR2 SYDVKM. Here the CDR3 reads CASNSPGQRNTEAFF. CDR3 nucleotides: TGTGCCAGCAACTCTCCGGGACAACGTAACACTGAAGCTTTCTTT.

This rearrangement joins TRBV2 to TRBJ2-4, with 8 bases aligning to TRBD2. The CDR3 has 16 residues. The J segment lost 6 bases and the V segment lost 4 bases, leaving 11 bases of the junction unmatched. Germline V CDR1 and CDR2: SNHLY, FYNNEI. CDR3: CASSGGREGIGNIQYF. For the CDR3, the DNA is TGTGCCAGCAGTGGTGGCCGGGAGGGGATTGGAAACATTCAGTACTTC.

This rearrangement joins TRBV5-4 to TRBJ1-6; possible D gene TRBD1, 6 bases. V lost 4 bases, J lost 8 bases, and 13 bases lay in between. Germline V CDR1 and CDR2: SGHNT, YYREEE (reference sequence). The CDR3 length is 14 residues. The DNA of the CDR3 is TGTGCCAGCAGCCATGACAGGTCCGATTCACCCCTCCACTTT. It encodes CASSHDRSDSPLHF.

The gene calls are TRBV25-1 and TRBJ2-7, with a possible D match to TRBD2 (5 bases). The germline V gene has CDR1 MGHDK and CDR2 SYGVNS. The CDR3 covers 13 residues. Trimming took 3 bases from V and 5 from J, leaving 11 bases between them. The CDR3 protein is CASSEAGFDEQYF. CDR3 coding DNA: TGTGCCAGCAGTGAGGCGGGTTTCGACGAGCAGTACTTC.

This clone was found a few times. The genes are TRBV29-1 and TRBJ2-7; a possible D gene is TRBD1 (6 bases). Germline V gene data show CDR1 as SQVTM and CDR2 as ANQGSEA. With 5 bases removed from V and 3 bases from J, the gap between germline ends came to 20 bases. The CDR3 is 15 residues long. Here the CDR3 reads CSVRTLTGNHYEQYF. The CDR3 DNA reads TGCAGCGTTCGGACCTTAACAGGGAACCACTACGAGCAGTACTTC.

CDR3 residues: CASSSGTGGFSPYTF. In DNA form, the CDR3 reads TGTGCCAGCAGCTCTGGGACAGGGGGTTTTTCACCCTACACCTTC. The gene calls are TRBV27 and TRBJ1-2; 11 positions match TRBD1. This CDR3 contains 15 residues. Per germline, CDR1 MNHEY and CDR2 SMNVEV (reference sequence). The J segment lost 10 bases and the V segment lost 6 bases, leaving 13 bases of the junction unmatched.

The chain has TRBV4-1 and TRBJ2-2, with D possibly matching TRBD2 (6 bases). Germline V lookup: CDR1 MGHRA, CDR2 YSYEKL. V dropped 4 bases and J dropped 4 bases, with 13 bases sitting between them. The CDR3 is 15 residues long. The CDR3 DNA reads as TGCGCCAGCAGCCCAACTAGCTGGGGCACCGGGGAGCTGTTTTTT. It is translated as CASSPTSWGTGELFF.

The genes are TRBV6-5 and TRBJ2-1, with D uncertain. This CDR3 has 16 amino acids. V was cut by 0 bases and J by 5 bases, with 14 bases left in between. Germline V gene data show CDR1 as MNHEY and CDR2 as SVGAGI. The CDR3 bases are TGTGCCAGCAGTTACTCGATAGGTCATGTCAACAATGAGCAGTTCTTC. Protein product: CASSYSIGHVNNEQFF.

This CDR3 reads CASTISASGYTGELFF. In nucleotides, the CDR3 is TGTGCCAGCACCATTTCGGCTAGCGGGTACACCGGGGAGCTGTTTTTT. The chain employs TRBV13 and TRBJ2-2; 8 nucleotides line up with TRBD2. With 7 bases clipped from V and 3 bases from J, the junction kept 10 bases outside the gene matches. Germline V gives CDR1 PRHDT, CDR2 FYEKMQ (reference sequence). CDR3 size: 16 residues.

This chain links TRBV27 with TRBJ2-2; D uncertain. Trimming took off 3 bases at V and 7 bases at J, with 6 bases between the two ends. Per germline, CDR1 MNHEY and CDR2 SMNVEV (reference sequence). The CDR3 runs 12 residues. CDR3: CASSFGLGELFF. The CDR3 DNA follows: TGTGCCAGCAGTTTCGGGCTCGGGGAGCTGTTTTTT.